Following are 15 T cell receptor beta chains from one sample sequenced in a study of blood T cell repertoires in COVID-19. The protocol was immunoSEQ multiplex PCR, while the TCRdb copy is restricted to in-frame clones and leaves out a portion. The repertoire consists of about 180,000 clones, with approximately 86% occurring once and the leading ten covering roughly 0.58%. Sequencing was carried out using peripheral blood. The receptors originated from a man in his sixties with COVID-19, enrolled during active disease.

This clone appeared a few times. V is TRBV27 and J is TRBJ1-6; TRBD1 agrees at 12 bases. In germline, CDR1 is MNHEY, CDR2 SMNVEV (reference sequence). V lost 4 bases to trimming and J lost 5 bases; unmatched junction nucleotides: 9. There are 18 residues in the CDR3. CDR3 DNA sequence: TGTGCCAGCAGTTCCCGGGACAGGGGGCCAGCTAATAATTCACCCCTCCACTTT. It encodes CASSSRDRGPANNSPLHF.

The chain is built from TRBV12-5 and TRBJ2-7, with D perhaps matching TRBD1 (5 bases). The length of the CDR3 is 14 residues. Germline V gene sequence: CDR1 LGHNT, CDR2 FRNRAP. Trimming left V 3 bases short and J 0 bases short, with 9 bases between. CDR3 in amino acids: CASGLGASSYEQYF. The DNA of the CDR3 is TGTGCTAGTGGTTTAGGGGCCAGCTCCTACGAGCAGTACTTC.

CDR3 amino acids: CATSVSGQGIEEQFF. The CDR3 DNA reads TGTGCCACCAGTGTATCAGGACAGGGCATCGAGGAGCAGTTCTTC. This sequence joins TRBV24-1 and TRBJ2-1; TRBD1 matches 8 bases. With 5 bases clipped from V and 10 bases from J, the junction kept 12 bases outside the gene matches. This CDR3 region has 15 residues. Germline assignment: CDR1 KGHDR and CDR2 SFDVKD.

This clone has only one observation. The rearrangement links TRBV2 to TRBJ2-5; tentatively, D is TRBD1 (6 bases). V was clipped by 5 bases and J by 3 bases, with 10 bases between them. Germline CDR1 SNHLY, CDR2 FYNNEI. The CDR3 is 13 residues long. The CDR3 sequence: CASSRQVKETQYF. The CDR3 DNA reads as TGTGCCAGCAGTCGACAGGTCAAAGAGACCCAGTACTTC.

The rearrangement links TRBV20-1 to TRBJ1-5; the D gene is possibly TRBD1 (5 bases). Trimming pared 3 bases from V and 2 bases from J, leaving 23 bases between. The CDR3 consists of 18 residues. Germline V gene lookup returns CDR1 DFQATT and CDR2 SNEGSKA (reference sequence). CDR3 nucleotide sequence: TGCAGTGCTAGTAACCCTCGGGGGAGACCTCCGGGCAATCAGCCCCAGCATTTT. Its protein is CSASNPRGRPPGNQPQHF.

This sequence joins TRBV12-3 or TRBV12-4 and TRBJ1-2, with D possibly matching TRBD1 (6 bases). The CDR3 is 13 amino acids. Trimming took 3 bases from V and 6 from J, leaving 11 bases between them. DNA of the CDR3: TGTGCCAGCAGTTTGGGGGCAGTAGATGGCTACACCTTC. This encodes CASSLGAVDGYTF.

This clone has just one count. The chain links TRBV5-6 to TRBJ2-1, with TRBD1 matching over 7 bases. Germline V gene lookup returns CDR1 SGHDT and CDR2 YYEEEE. J gave up 14 bases and V 0 bases, and 8 bases lay outside the gene matches. This CDR3 has 13 residues. The CDR3 reads CASSLAGTVGEFF. The CDR3 DNA is TGTGCCAGCAGCTTGGCCGGGACAGTGGGTGAGTTCTTC.

The J gene is TRBJ1-1, the V gene TRBV19; D is unclear. The CDR3 has 13 residues. Trimming removed 3 bases from V and 1 base from J, with 6 bases in between. The germline CDR1 and CDR2 sequences are LNHDA and SQIVND (reference sequence). The CDR3 loop is CASSIRENTEAFF. The CDR3, as DNA: TGTGCCAGTAGTATTAGAGAGAACACTGAAGCTTTCTTT.

V usage is TRBV7-2 and J usage is TRBJ2-7; possible D gene TRBD2, 6 bases. The CDR3 is made up of 14 amino acids. Trimming took 2 bases from V and 7 from J, leaving 15 bases between them. Germline values: CDR1 SGHTA, CDR2 FQGNSA. Here the CDR3 reads CASSLKGLGGEQYF. In nucleotides, the CDR3 is TGTGCCAGCAGCTTAAAGGGGCTGGGGGGAGAGCAGTACTTC.

The CDR3, as DNA: TGTGCCAGCAGCCTCAAGGGACAGAGAATCTATGGCTACACCTTC. Translated, it gives CASSLKGQRIYGYTF. The chain recombines TRBV5-6 with TRBJ1-2, with TRBD1 matching over 7 bases. The CDR3 is 15 residues long. Trimming took 4 bases from V and 4 from J; bases not matched to a gene: 10. Germline V lookup: CDR1 SGHDT, CDR2 YYEEEE.

The chain recombines TRBV25-1 with TRBJ1-5; D is ambiguous. Germline V lookup: CDR1 MGHDK, CDR2 SYGVNS. The V gene lost 2 bases and the J gene lost 0 bases, with 5 bases spanning the gap. This CDR3 spans 14 amino acids. Written as DNA, the CDR3 is TGTGCCAGCAGTGAACACAATAGCAATCAGCCCCAGCATTTT. Residues: CASSEHNSNQPQHF.

The chain combines TRBV3-1 (or the pseudogene TRBV3-2) with TRBJ1-4; D is uncertain. Looked up from germline, CDR1 is LGHDT and CDR2 is YNNKEL (reference sequence). The CDR3 spans 17 residues. V was trimmed by 0 bases and J by 3 bases, leaving 14 bases between them. The CDR3, as DNA: TGTGCCAGCAGCCAAGATCTTATGGCAGCGGCTAATGAAAAACTGTTTTTT. As protein: CASSQDLMAAANEKLFF.

This clone has just a few counts. Distinct nucleotide sequences in the sample also encode this CDR3. The chain links TRBV6-2 or TRBV6-3 to TRBJ1-1; 7 positions agree with TRBD1. The CDR3 extends over 14 amino acids. V shed 7 bases and J 0 bases; nucleotides not matched to a gene: 5. Germline-derived CDR1 and CDR2 are MNHEY and SVGEGT. The CDR3 nucleotides read TGTGCCAGCAACCCACAGGGGATGAACACTGAAGCTTTCTTT. Its protein product is CASNPQGMNTEAFF.

The chain couples TRBV7-6 to TRBJ2-1, with TRBD1 matching over 8 bases. Unmatched junction bases numbered 9, after V lost 1 base and J lost 10 bases. CDR3 length equals 15 residues. CDR1 is SGHVS and CDR2 is FNYEAQ in the germline V gene. The CDR3 loop reads CASSLDTGGLLEQFF. The CDR3 DNA reads as TGTGCCAGCAGCTTAGACACAGGGGGGCTGTTGGAGCAGTTCTTC.

This clone showed up just once. The chain has TRBV5-1 and TRBJ2-4; 11 nucleotides align to TRBD1. The CDR3 is made up of 14 amino acids. Per the germline V gene, CDR1 is SGHRS and CDR2 is YFSETQ. V lost 4 bases to trimming and J lost 11 bases; unmatched junction nucleotides: 8. CDR3 loop: CASSGTGGTRVQYF. In nucleotides, the CDR3 is TGCGCCAGCAGCGGGACAGGGGGTACTCGGGTTCAGTACTTC. The whole variable domain, filled in from reference TRBV5-1 and TRBJ2-4, reads KAGVTQTPRYLIKTRGQQVTLSCSPISGHRSVSWYQQTPGQGLQFLFEYFSETQRNKGNFPGRFSGRQFSNSRSEMNVSTLELGDSALYLCASSGTGGTRVQYFGAGTRLSVL.